The rows below give T cell receptor beta chains drawn from one sample of a study of T cell responses to AZD1222 COVID-19 vaccine. Sequenced by immunoSEQ multiplex PCR; TCRdb stores in-frame clones only, minus some. The sample consists of 170,000 or so clones, around 90% of them appearing once. This material consisted of peripheral blood, taken 28 days after the second AZD1222 dose. These receptors were collected from an adult who received the AZD1222 COVID-19 vaccine. Both conserved end residues are part of each CDR3. The D gene is left open where the match is weak. For some rows the clone size is stated as once, few or many, or as a class when expanded; others skip it.

j_call clone_size cdr3_length v_call d_call cdr3_aa cdr3_nt
TRBJ1-6 few 15 TRBV19 NA CASSLPGHYNSPLHF TGTGCCAGTAGTTTACCGGGACATTATAATTCACCCCTCCACTTT
TRBJ1-4 NA 14 TRBV11-1 TRBD1 CASSRDSHNEKLFF TGTGCCAGCAGCCGGGACAGCCATAATGAAAAACTGTTTTTT
TRBJ2-7 NA 11 TRBV18 NA CASSSLDEQYF TGTGCCAGCTCAAGCCTTGACGAGCAGTACTTC
TRBJ1-2 NA 13 TRBV7-2 NA CASSTGTGFGYTF TGTGCCAGCAGCACCGGGACGGGTTTCGGCTACACCTTC
TRBJ2-7 NA 13 TRBV29-1 TRBD1 CSVEGQGAHEQYF TGCAGCGTTGAAGGCCAGGGGGCCCACGAGCAGTACTTC
TRBJ1-1 NA 14 TRBV28 NA CASSLGRTRVEAFF TGTGCCAGCAGTTTGGGGAGGACCCGAGTTGAAGCTTTCTTT
TRBJ1-5 NA 15 TRBV16 NA CASSQSWVGNQPQHF TGTGCCAGCAGCCAATCTTGGGTCGGCAATCAGCCCCAGCATTTT
TRBJ1-4 NA 14 TRBV5-1 TRBD1 CASSNRGGGEKLFF TGCGCCAGCAGCAACAGGGGGGGCGGTGAAAAACTGTTTTTT
TRBJ2-3 NA 17 TRBV3-1/TRBV3-2 TRBD2 CASSQAGGLAQADTQYF TGTGCCAGCAGCCAAGCAGGGGGACTAGCGCAAGCAGATACGCAGTATTTT
TRBJ1-6 NA 14 TRBV18 NA CASSPRPENSPLHF TGTGCCAGCTCCCCCCGGCCGGAGAATTCACCCCTCCACTTT
TRBJ1-5 NA 14 TRBV30 NA CAWSVLGGLEPQHF TGTGCCTGGAGTGTATTAGGGGGATTGGAGCCCCAGCATTTT
TRBJ2-5 NA 15 TRBV5-1 TRBD1 CASSLSGTAQETQYF TGCGCCAGCAGCTTGTCCGGGACAGCTCAAGAGACCCAGTACTTC
TRBJ1-5 NA 15 TRBV19 NA CASSTQEISNQPQHF TGTGCCAGTAGTACCCAGGAGATTAGCAATCAGCCCCAGCATTTT
TRBJ1-2 once 18 TRBV6-2/TRBV6-3 TRBD1 CASSYSPPDRGQRYGYTF TGTGCCAGCAGTTACTCGCCCCCGGACAGGGGGCAAAGGTATGGCTACACCTTC
TRBJ2-7 NA 15 TRBV7-3 TRBD1 CASSSDRGVPYEQYF TGTGCCAGCAGCTCAGACAGGGGGGTACCCTACGAGCAGTACTTC
TRBJ1-5 NA 15 TRBV28 TRBD1 CASSRPGQGGQPQHF TGTGCCAGCAGCCGGCCGGGACAGGGGGGACAGCCCCAGCATTTT
TRBJ2-5 NA 16 TRBV7-2 NA CASSFWGRGDLETQYF TGTGCCAGCAGCTTCTGGGGTCGCGGGGACCTAGAGACCCAGTACTTC
TRBJ2-5 NA 17 TRBV2 TRBD2 CASRHDPGASGGSPQYF TGTGCCAGCAGACATGACCCAGGCGCTAGCGGGGGGTCCCCCCAGTACTTC
TRBJ2-3 NA 15 TRBV7-9 TRBD2 CASSLAAGGPNTQYF TGTGCCAGCAGCTTAGCAGCGGGGGGACCGAATACGCAGTATTTT
TRBJ2-2 NA 13 TRBV4-2 NA CASSPQNTGELFF TGTGCCAGCAGCCCTCAGAACACCGGGGAGCTGTTTTTT
TRBJ2-3 NA 15 TRBV7-3 NA CASSPSSGSTDTQYF TGTGCCAGCAGCCCAAGTTCGGGGAGCACAGATACGCAGTATTTT
TRBJ1-3 NA 14 TRBV28 NA CASYSGSSGNTIYF TGTGCCAGCTATTCCGGGTCCTCTGGAAACACCATATATTTT
TRBJ2-7 NA 14 TRBV6-2/TRBV6-3 TRBD2 CASSSQRGLYEQYF TGTGCCAGCAGTTCGCAGCGGGGGTTGTACGAGCAGTACTTC
TRBJ2-7 few 11 TRBV12-3/TRBV12-4 NA CASSLFREQYF TGTGCCAGCAGTTTATTTCGCGAGCAGTACTTC
TRBJ2-1 NA 13 TRBV11-3 NA CASSSDEYNEQFF TGTGCCAGCAGCTCCGACGAGTACAATGAGCAGTTCTTC
TRBJ1-5 NA 21 TRBV23-1 TRBD1 CASRLPQGQGGTSESNQPQHF TGCGCCAGCAGGCTTCCACAGGGGCAGGGAGGGACTTCGGAAAGCAATCAGCCCCAGCATTTT
TRBJ1-6 few 17 TRBV5-1 TRBD1 CASSLAGRGSSNSPLHF TGCGCCAGCAGCTTGGCCGGCAGGGGGTCCTCTAATTCACCCCTCCACTTT
TRBJ2-7 NA 11 TRBV14 NA CASSPGVEQYF TGTGCCAGCAGCCCGGGGGTAGAGCAGTACTTC
TRBJ2-2 NA 16 TRBV5-1 NA CASSFGRTENTGELFF TGCGCCAGCAGCTTCGGGCGGACAGAGAACACCGGGGAGCTGTTTTTT
TRBJ2-5 NA 17 TRBV24-1 TRBD1 CATSDSGGTGGPETQYF TGTGCCACCAGTGATTCCGGGGGGACAGGGGGACCGGAGACCCAGTACTTC
TRBJ2-1 NA 13 TRBV29-1 NA CSVLKTGDGKQFF TGCAGCGTTCTAAAAACTGGAGATGGGAAGCAGTTCTTC
TRBJ1-2 once 14 TRBV28 TRBD1 CASSLGTGTYGYTF TGTGCCAGCAGTCTAGGGACAGGGACGTATGGCTACACCTTC
TRBJ2-1 once 15 TRBV15 NA CATSRGGTFLNEQFF TGTGCCACCAGCAGAGGGGGGACTTTTCTCAATGAGCAGTTCTTC
TRBJ1-1 once 13 TRBV19 NA CASSIQGNTEAFF TGTGCCAGTAGTATTCAGGGGAACACTGAAGCTTTCTTT
TRBJ2-1 NA 11 TRBV19 NA CASSRTDEQFF TGTGCCAGTAGTAGGACAGATGAGCAGTTCTTC
TRBJ2-3 NA 14 TRBV3-1/TRBV3-2 NA CASSQVSFRDTQYF TGTGCCAGCAGCCAAGTGAGCTTCAGGGATACGCAGTATTTT